The 27 T cell receptor beta chains below were found in one sample sequenced in a study of T-cell reconstitution after alpha-beta-depleted transplantation in children. Unique molecular identifiers featured in how the TCRbeta library was prepared. MiXCR was run by TCRdb on the PCR reads, yielding one entry per CDR3 protein. The repertoire holds about 830,000 distinct CDR3 sequences, under 20% seen once, with roughly 4.8% in the top ten. This specimen consisted of PBMCs, mostly from graft donor cells, obtained 360 days after TCRalphabeta/CD19-depleted stem cell transplant. These receptors came from a male patient aged 10-17 years who had a stem cell transplant for acute lymphoblastic leukemia, so the T cells may come from the graft donor.

The rearrangement uses TRBV4-1 and TRBJ2-2; D tentatively reads TRBD1 or TRBD2 (7 bases each). V was trimmed by 3 bases and J by 1 base, leaving 9 bases between them. The CDR3 is made up of 15 amino acids. CDR1 is MGHRA and CDR2 is YSYEKL in the germline V gene. DNA for the CDR3: TGCGCCAGCAGCCACAGGGGGGGGAACACCGGGGAGCTGTTTTTT. Translation: CASSHRGGNTGELFF.

This chain uses TRBV5-1 with TRBJ1-2; 7 nucleotides align to TRBD1. Germline lookup yields CDR1 SGHRS and CDR2 YFSETQ. J was trimmed by 4 bases and V by 4 bases; bases with no gene match: 10. The CDR3 runs 15 residues. The CDR3 DNA follows: TGCGCCAGCAGCGAAGAGACAGGGATATTCTATGGCTACACCTTC. Amino acids: CASSEETGIFYGYTF.

The chain is built from TRBV7-3 and TRBJ2-1; D not resolved. Germline values: CDR1 SGHTA, CDR2 FQGTGA. The V and J ends lost 5 bases and 9 bases respectively, with 8 bases between them. The CDR3 is 11 residues long. The CDR3, as DNA: TGTGCCAGCAGCCAAACCAGTGAGCAGTTCTTC. Translation gives CASSQTSEQFF.

This chain connects TRBV9 to TRBJ2-7, with D perhaps TRBD1 or TRBD2 (6 bases each). Germline CDR1 and CDR2: SGDLS and YYNGEE. V was trimmed by 0 bases and J by 0 bases, leaving 22 bases between them. The CDR3 totals 19 residues. CDR3: CASSVGRGGAGRTSYEQYF. The CDR3, as DNA: TGTGCCAGCAGCGTAGGAAGAGGGGGAGCGGGCAGAACCTCCTACGAGCAGTACTTC. Full variable domain (missing parts from reference TRBV9 and TRBJ2-7): DSGVTQTPKHLITATGQRVTLRCSPRSGDLSVYWYQQSLDQGLQFLIQYYNGEERAKGNILERFSAQQFPDLHSELNLSSLELGDSALYFCASSVGRGGAGRTSYEQYFGPGTRLTVT.

This clonotype came up a few times. This chain connects TRBV20-1 to TRBJ2-1; a weak D match, TRBD2 (5 bases). V lost 0 bases and J lost 6, with 15 bases in between. Germline-derived CDR1 and CDR2 are DFQATT and SNEGSKA (reference sequence). The CDR3 sequence is 15 residues long. For the CDR3, the DNA is TGCAGTGCTAGAGATTCTAGCTCGACCGTCAATGAGCAGTTCTTC. It codes for CSARDSSSTVNEQFF.

This clonotype was picked up a small number of times. This rearrangement joins TRBV6-5 to TRBJ2-2; D remains ambiguous. Looked up from germline, CDR1 is MNHEY and CDR2 is SVGAGI. Trimming removed 1 base at V and 3 bases at J, with 6 bases between. CDR3 length: 14 residues. The CDR3 DNA reads as TGTGCCAGCAGTTACTTTCGGGACACCGGGGAGCTGTTTTTT. As protein: CASSYFRDTGELFF.

The gene calls are TRBV12-3 or TRBV12-4 and TRBJ2-7; TRBD1 matches at 10 bases. Germline trimming cut 2 bases from V and 2 bases from J; bases unmatched to any gene: 12. The CDR3 contains 18 residues. The CDR3 nucleotides read TGTGCCAGCAGTTTAAAGGGACAGGGGACTTTATCTCCCTACGAGCAGTACTTC. Translating it yields CASSLKGQGTLSPYEQYF.

The chain recombines TRBV27 with TRBJ2-1; D gene uncertain. The length of the CDR3 is 14 residues. V was trimmed by 6 bases and J by 6 bases, leaving 15 bases between them. Per germline, CDR1 MNHEY and CDR2 SMNVEV (reference sequence). The CDR3 DNA is TGTGCCAGCAGCCTCCGAAGGGCCATCAATGAGCAGTTCTTC. It is translated as CASSLRRAINEQFF.

This clonotype was detected ten times or more. The chain is built from TRBV29-1 and TRBJ2-1; no clear D gene. CDR3 length: 10 amino acids. V gave up 1 base and J gave up 9 bases, with 4 bases separating them. The germline V gene encodes CDR1 SQVTM and CDR2 ANQGSEA. The CDR3 region has the DNA TGCAGCGTTGAAGGCGGTGAGCAGTTCTTC. It yields the protein CSVEGGEQFF.

This clonotype was recorded a few times. The rearrangement uses TRBV12-3 or TRBV12-4 and TRBJ2-4; 8 positions match TRBD1. Unmatched junction bases numbered 8, after V lost 1 base and J lost 0 bases. This CDR3 is built from 18 residues. DNA of the CDR3: TGTGCCAGCAGTTTAGGTACCGGACAGGGTTTAGCCAAAAACATTCAGTACTTC. Translating it yields CASSLGTGQGLAKNIQYF.

The rearrangement joins TRBV9 to TRBJ2-3, with 12 bases that match TRBD2. CDR3 size: 20 residues. Germline CDR1 reads SGDLS; CDR2 reads YYNGEE. The junction had 22 bases not matched to a gene; V was cut back by 4 bases and J by 7 bases. In DNA, the CDR3 is TGTGCCAGCAGCCATGCACAACGCAGACTAGCGGGAGAGGAGAGGAATACGCAGTATTTT. It codes for CASSHAQRRLAGEERNTQYF.

V is TRBV27 and J is TRBJ2-1; a weak D match, TRBD2 (7 bases). CDR1 and CDR2 from the germline V gene are MNHEY and SMNVEV (reference sequence). V was pared by 5 bases and J by 9 bases, with 17 bases between. CDR3 length: 14 amino acids. Here the CDR3 reads CASSGGAKGSEQFF. CDR3 bases: TGTGCCAGCAGTGGGGGGGCCAAGGGTAGTGAGCAGTTCTTC.

This clonotype has only a few counts. This chain joins TRBV5-5 and TRBJ2-5; D remains ambiguous. The CDR3 runs to 14 residues. Trimming took 4 bases from V and 4 from J, leaving 14 bases between them. Germline assignment: CDR1 SGHKS and CDR2 YYEKEE (reference sequence). The CDR3 DNA reads as TGTGCCAGCAGCCGCATTGTTGTGGGAGAGACCCAGTACTTC. It codes for CASSRIVVGETQYF.

The CDR3 DNA is TGCGCCAGCAGCTACGACAGGGGGGATCAGCCCCAGCATTTT. It encodes CASSYDRGDQPQHF. The gene calls are TRBV5-1 and TRBJ1-5; 9 nucleotides agree with TRBD1. CDR3 length: 14 amino acids. J was trimmed by 5 bases and V by 3 bases; bases with no gene match: 3. The germline gives CDR1 SGHRS, CDR2 YFSETQ.

This clonotype has only a few counts. The chain couples TRBV23-1 to TRBJ2-3, with D unresolved. TRBV23-1 falls under the ORF class, with uncertain function. CDR3 length: 17 amino acids. Trimming removed 6 bases at V and 6 bases at J, with 25 bases between. CDR3 sequence: CASSLRRDRAGRDTQYF. Written as DNA, the CDR3 is TGCGCCAGCAGCCTCCGACGAGACCGGGCCGGCCGGGATACGCAGTATTTT.

The CDR3 loop reads CASSLGVAGLGGQEQFF. The CDR3, as DNA: TGTGCCAGCAGCTTAGGGGTAGCGGGGCTCGGGGGTCAAGAGCAGTTCTTC. The gene calls are TRBV11-2 and TRBJ2-1; TRBD2 matches at 8 bases. CDR1 is SGHAT, CDR2 FQNNGV, per germline. V shed 1 base and J 10 bases; nucleotides not matched to a gene: 15. The CDR3 has 17 amino acids. Full variable domain (missing parts from reference TRBV11-2 and TRBJ2-1): EAGVAQSPRYKIIEKRQSVAFWCNPISGHATLYWYQQILGQGPKLLIQFQNNGVVDDSQLPKDRFSAERLKGVDSTLKIQPAKLEDSAVYLCASSLGVAGLGGQEQFFGPGTRLTVL.

The gene calls are TRBV15 and TRBJ2-1; D is unclear. The CDR3 consists of 15 residues. Between the trimmed V and J ends, which lost 3 bases and 0 bases, there was a span of 9 bases. Per the germline V gene, CDR1 is LNHNV and CDR2 is YYDKDF (reference sequence). CDR3: CATSRGAGSYNEQFF. CDR3 sequence (DNA): TGTGCCACCAGCAGGGGTGCAGGCTCCTACAATGAGCAGTTCTTC.

The chain recombines TRBV4-2 with TRBJ2-2, with D unresolved. The germline V gene encodes CDR1 LGHNA and CDR2 YNFKEQ. The CDR3 runs 14 residues. V lost 0 bases and J 1 base, leaving 3 bases between the germline ends. The DNA of the CDR3 is TGTGCCAGCAGCCAAGAAATGAACACCGGGGAGCTGTTTTTT. It is translated as CASSQEMNTGELFF.

This clonotype was recorded a few times. The chain's CDR3 is CASSLPTESPTYEQYF. DNA for the CDR3: TGTGCCAGCAGCCTACCGACAGAAAGCCCCACCTACGAGCAGTACTTC. The V gene is TRBV7-2, the J gene TRBJ2-7; tentative D call: TRBD1 (5 bases). V was cut by 5 bases and J by 2 bases, with 19 bases left in between. Germline V gene lookup returns CDR1 SGHTA and CDR2 FQGNSA. The CDR3 length is 16 residues.

This clonotype was counted a few times. This chain links TRBV7-8 with TRBJ2-1; a weak D match, TRBD2 (6 bases). The length of the CDR3 is 15 residues. The germline gives CDR1 SGHVS, CDR2 FQNEAQ. V shed 6 bases and J shed 7 bases, with 19 bases lying between them. As DNA, the CDR3 is TGTGCCAGCAGGCCATTTACGGGGAGGTGGAATGAGCAGTTCTTC. Amino acids: CASRPFTGRWNEQFF.

This clonotype was observed a handful of times. The rearrangement joins TRBV12-3 or TRBV12-4 to TRBJ1-5, with TRBD1 matching over 7 bases. The J segment lost 3 bases and the V segment lost 5 bases, leaving 4 bases of the junction unmatched. CDR3 length: 14 amino acids. In DNA form, the CDR3 reads TGTGCCAGCAGTGACAGGGTCGACAATCAGCCCCAGCATTTT. Translated, it gives CASSDRVDNQPQHF.

This clonotype has a handful of counts. This rearrangement joins TRBV5-1 to TRBJ2-1; D uncertain. V lost 7 bases, J lost 0 bases, and 23 bases lay in between. Germline V gene data show CDR1 as SGHRS and CDR2 as YFSETQ. The CDR3 consists of 18 residues. The CDR3 sequence is CASQIIVGPLSSYNEQFF. The CDR3 region has the DNA TGCGCCAGCCAGATTATCGTGGGTCCTCTCAGCTCCTACAATGAGCAGTTCTTC.

The V call is TRBV2, the J call TRBJ2-1, with 9 bases aligning to TRBD2. This CDR3 is built from 19 residues. Germline V lookup: CDR1 SNHLY, CDR2 FYNNEI. With 2 bases clipped from V and 4 bases from J, the junction kept 15 bases outside the gene matches. Here the CDR3 DNA reads TGTGCCAGCAGTGAACGCCAGCGGGCGGGAGGGGATAGATACAATGAGCAGTTCTTC. Its protein product is CASSERQRAGGDRYNEQFF.

The chain employs TRBV3-1 and TRBJ2-6, with D possibly being TRBD1 (5 bases). The CDR3 consists of 16 residues. The V gene's germline CDR1 is LGHDT and CDR2 YNNKEL (reference sequence). Trimming removed 4 bases from V and 0 bases from J, with 10 bases in between. DNA for the CDR3: TGTGCCAGCAGCCCTAGGGGCAACTCTGGGGCCAACGTCCTGACTTTC. Translated, it gives CASSPRGNSGANVLTF.

This sequence joins TRBV20-1 and TRBJ2-1; D uncertain. The germline V and J ends were trimmed by 5 bases and 2 bases, with 13 bases remaining between them. CDR1 DFQATT and CDR2 SNEGSKA come from the germline V gene (reference sequence). The CDR3 is made up of 14 amino acids. The CDR3 region has the DNA TGCAGTGCTCGTATTCTCGGTACCTACAATGAGCAGTTCTTC. Translation: CSARILGTYNEQFF.

This clonotype was seen a few times. The chain recombines TRBV28 with TRBJ1-1; D is unclear. Germline CDR1 and CDR2: MDHEN and SYDVKM. Trimming took off 6 bases at V and 4 bases at J, with 12 bases between the two ends. CDR3 size: 13 residues. CDR3 bases: TGTGCCAGCAGGCTTCTAGTAGGCACTGAAGCTTTCTTT. Protein product: CASRLLVGTEAFF.

This clonotype was observed a handful of times. The V gene is TRBV9, the J gene TRBJ2-7, with D perhaps assigned TRBD1 or TRBD2 (5 bases each). This CDR3 has 15 residues. Deletions cut 6 bases from V and 0 bases from J, with 16 bases between. Germline V gene sequence: CDR1 SGDLS, CDR2 YYNGEE. As DNA, the CDR3 is TGTGCCAGCACCATGGGGGTTGGTCGCTCCTACGAGCAGTACTTC. It specifies CASTMGVGRSYEQYF.